A selection of T cell receptor beta chains follows, all from one sample in a study of shared clonotypes between healthy human individuals. Generated by immunoSEQ multiplex PCR, the TCRdb table keeps only in-frame clones and is missing some. The sample holds 400,000 to 500,000 clones, about three quarters seen once. The sequenced sample consisted of PBMCs. These receptors came from a woman aged 40 to 49 in good health. Some clones in this sample may be carry-over from other donors' samples. Each CDR3 is given with its conserved first and last residue. A D gene is named only where the DNA matches it firmly. Part of the rows lack a size; the others show once, few, many or a class for expanded clones.

abundance,j_gene,v_gene,d_gene,CDR3aa,CDR3nt
NA,TRBJ2-3,TRBV18,NA,CASSPLGPGGTDTQYF,TGTGCCAGCTCACCACTTGGACCTGGAGGCACAGATACGCAGTATTTT
NA,TRBJ2-7,TRBV10-3,TRBD2,CAMRGGDGSYEQYF,TGTGCCATGCGGGGGGGAGACGGCTCCTACGAGCAGTACTTC
NA,TRBJ2-7,TRBV19,NA,CASNNPPGGSYEQYF,TGTGCCAGTAATAATCCCCCCGGGGGATCCTACGAGCAGTACTTC
NA,TRBJ1-4,TRBV7-2,NA,CASSLVLNEKLFF,TGTGCCAGCAGCTTAGTGCTTAATGAAAAACTGTTTTTT
NA,TRBJ2-1,TRBV19,NA,CAHYQEQFF,TGTGCCCATTATCAGGAGCAGTTCTTC
NA,TRBJ1-2,TRBV7-2,NA,CASSLVTLLGYTF,TGTGCCAGCAGCTTAGTGACCCTTCTCGGCTACACCTTC
NA,TRBJ2-3,TRBV9,TRBD2,CASSVGTSGSLDTQYF,TGTGCCAGCAGCGTAGGGACTAGCGGGAGCTTAGATACGCAGTATTTT
once,TRBJ1-1,TRBV7-2,NA,CASSPYSLNTEAFF,TGTGCCAGCAGCCCCTACAGTCTGAACACTGAAGCTTTCTTT
NA,TRBJ2-3,TRBV2,TRBD2,CASSVLAGGTDTQYF,TGTGCCAGCAGTGTCCTAGCGGGAGGCACAGATACGCAGTATTTT
few,TRBJ2-7,TRBV6-6,NA,CASSASTIYF,TGTGCCAGCAGCGCGTCTACGATCTACTTC
few,TRBJ1-5,TRBV25-1,TRBD1,CASSNGQGHQPQHF,TGTGCCAGCAGTAACGGACAGGGACATCAGCCCCAGCATTTT
NA,TRBJ1-4,TRBV6-4,NA,CASSLWAGPNEKLFF,TGTGCCAGCAGTCTTTGGGCAGGGCCGAATGAAAAACTGTTTTTT
NA,TRBJ2-7,TRBV6-5,NA,CASSGRYEQYF,TGTGCCAGCAGTGGACGGTACGAGCAGTACTTC
NA,TRBJ1-5,TRBV5-8,NA,CASQQGSGNQPQHF,TGTGCCAGCCAACAAGGTTCGGGGAATCAGCCCCAGCATTTT
NA,TRBJ2-7,TRBV6-1,NA,CASQSLEGGEQYF,TGTGCCAGCCAGTCCTTAGAGGGGGGGGAGCAGTACTTC
NA,TRBJ2-7,TRBV19,NA,CASSIHPVQESYEQYF,TGTGCCAGTAGTATACACCCCGTACAGGAGTCCTACGAGCAGTACTTC
few,TRBJ1-1,TRBV7-9,NA,CASSAPAFF,TGTGCCAGCAGCGCACCGGCTTTCTTT
NA,TRBJ1-2,TRBV7-2,NA,CASSFDRNYGYTF,TGTGCCAGCAGCTTCGACAGAAACTATGGCTACACCTTC
NA,TRBJ2-2,TRBV7-2,TRBD2,CASSSGLAGGRELFF,TGTGCCAGCAGCAGTGGACTAGCGGGAGGCCGGGAGCTGTTTTTT
few,TRBJ2-7,TRBV28,TRBD1,CASSSGQGWDEQYF,TGTGCCAGCAGTTCCGGACAGGGGTGGGACGAGCAGTACTTC
NA,TRBJ2-7,TRBV6-1,NA,CASSRDRGATYEQYF,TGTGCCAGCAGCCGTGACCGGGGTGCGACCTACGAGCAGTACTTC
NA,TRBJ1-1,TRBV6-5,NA,CASSLAAVTEAFF,TGTGCCAGCAGTTTGGCGGCAGTCACTGAAGCTTTCTTT